This T cell receptor beta chain was recovered during a study of multiple sclerosis patients with progressive multifocal leukoencephalopathy. This CDR3 contains 13 residues. V was trimmed by 6 bases and J by 3 bases, leaving 11 bases between them. Germline CDR1 MNHEY, CDR2 SVGAGI. The assay was immunoSEQ multiplex PCR, and TCRdb's table has in-frame clones only and misses some. The sample includes approximately 27,000 clones, roughly 85% of them seen just once. Time point denoted: time of PML onset. The source material was PBMCs, sampled from a patient treated with natalizumab. The clonotype comes from a woman in her 30s with progressive multifocal leukoencephalopathy. The chain links TRBV6-5 to TRBJ1-1; D not certain. The CDR3 DNA is TGTGCCAGCAGCCGGGCTTGGGACACTGAAGCTTTCTTT. Translation: CASSRAWDTEAFF.